Below are 22 T cell receptor beta chains sequenced from a single sample in a study of T cells after yellow fever vaccination. TCRdb reprocessed the 5' RACE reads via MiXCR and lists one record per CDR3 protein. The sample consists of 110,000 to 150,000 distinct CDR3 sequences, approximately 6.6% of them appearing once. The sequencing used CD4+ T cells sorted from PBMCs, collected 10 days after the yellow fever booster vaccination. The receptors were sampled from a man aged 25-40 years who received the YFV17D yellow fever vaccine.

There are many counts of this clonotype. The V call is TRBV12-3 or TRBV12-4, the J call TRBJ2-3; the match to TRBD2 covers 11 bases. CDR3 length: 14 residues. V lost 6 bases to trimming and J lost 4 bases; unmatched junction nucleotides: 3. CDR3 bases: TGTGCCAGCAGAATAGCGGGAGGGGCAGATACGCAGTATTTT. Translation gives CASRIAGGADTQYF.

This clonotype has at least ten counts. The CDR3 DNA sequence: TGTGCCAGCAGTTTATCGGGGGGGGGGATCACAGATACGCAGTATTTT. This encodes CASSLSGGGITDTQYF. The genes are TRBV12-3 or TRBV12-4 and TRBJ2-3; TRBD2 matches 8 bases. V shed 2 bases, J shed 2 bases, and the junction held 6 bases outside the gene matches. CDR3 size: 16 residues.

This clonotype was detected many times. The rearrangement joins TRBV20-1 to TRBJ1-4; 8 bases match TRBD1. Losses at the gene ends were 5 bases for V and 7 bases for J; bases not matched to a gene: 6. The CDR3 sequence is 13 residues long. From germline, CDR1 is DFQATT and CDR2 SNEGSKA (reference sequence). The CDR3 DNA follows: TGCAGTGCTCGGCAGGGGGCGCGTGAAAAACTGTTTTTT. Its protein is CSARQGAREKLFF.

This clonotype was recorded many times. The rearrangement uses TRBV7-2 and TRBJ2-3, with D tentatively TRBD1 (6 bases). The germline V and J ends were trimmed by 4 bases and 1 base, with 12 bases remaining between them. This CDR3 is built from 15 residues. Germline assignment: CDR1 SGHTA and CDR2 FQGNSA. This chain's CDR3 is CASSSGAGGTDTQYF. The DNA of the CDR3 is TGTGCCAGCAGCTCGGGTGCAGGGGGCACAGATACGCAGTATTTT. The entire variable domain, with the rest obtained from reference TRBV7-2 and TRBJ2-3, is as follows: GAGVSQSPSNKVTEKGKDVELRCDPISGHTALYWYRQSLGQGLEFLIYFQGNSAPDKSGLPSDRFSAERTGGSVSTLTIQRTQQEDSAVYLCASSSGAGGTDTQYFGPGTRLTVL.

This clonotype has a count of ten or more. The CDR3 protein is CASRLTGSLGEQYF. CDR3 coding DNA: TGTGCCAGCAGGTTGACAGGGAGTCTTGGCGAGCAGTACTTC. This chain connects TRBV12-3 or TRBV12-4 to TRBJ2-7; TRBD1 agrees at 7 bases. With 6 bases clipped from V and 6 bases from J, the junction kept 11 bases outside the gene matches. CDR3 length: 14 amino acids.

This clonotype came up many times. The V gene is TRBV27, the J gene TRBJ1-2; D possibly corresponds to TRBD1 (5 bases). The V end was cut by 6 bases, the J end by 8 bases, with 19 bases between. This CDR3 contains 14 residues. From germline, CDR1 is MNHEY and CDR2 SMNVEV (reference sequence). The DNA of the CDR3 is TGTGCCAGCAGCTACTACCAAAGGGGACGCGGCTACACCTTC. Translation: CASSYYQRGRGYTF.

At least ten counts were recorded for this clonotype. The chain links TRBV12-3 or TRBV12-4 to TRBJ2-5; 10 bases align to TRBD2. The CDR3 is 14 residues long. V shed 7 bases and J 6 bases; nucleotides not matched to a gene: 8. As DNA, the CDR3 is TGTGCCAGCACCGGGACTAGCGCCTATCAGACCCAGTACTTC. Translation gives CASTGTSAYQTQYF.

Turning to this clonotype: This may be a read error: a much more frequent sequence differs by one nucleotide. V is TRBV5-1 and J is TRBJ2-5; perhaps TRBD2 as D (6 bases). The CDR3 spans 13 residues. Looked up from germline, CDR1 is SGHRS and CDR2 is YFSETQ. The CDR3 is CACSLEGLETQYF. The CDR3 bases are TGCGCCTGCAGCTTGGAGGGGCTAGAGACCCAGTACTTC.

This clonotype was observed at least ten times. The J gene is TRBJ1-2, the V gene TRBV27, with 11 bases fitting TRBD1. J lost 4 bases, V lost 6 bases, and 4 bases had no gene match. In germline, CDR1 is MNHEY, CDR2 SMNVEV (reference sequence). This CDR3 contains 14 residues. This CDR3 is CASRRTGGAYGYTF. Here the CDR3 DNA reads TGTGCCAGCAGACGGACAGGGGGCGCCTATGGCTACACCTTC.

Ten or more counts support this clonotype. This rearrangement joins TRBV12-3 or TRBV12-4 to TRBJ1-5; D gene ambiguous. The CDR3 extends over 13 amino acids. V lost 7 bases, J lost 4 bases, and 11 bases lay in between. CDR3 nucleotides: TGTGCCAGCACCCTTCCCCCTAATCAGCCCCAGCATTTT. Amino acids: CASTLPPNQPQHF.

This clonotype was counted many times. The rearrangement uses TRBV30 and TRBJ1-6; D may be TRBD1 (6 bases). Trimming took 1 base from V and 7 from J, leaving 14 bases between them. The germline V gene has CDR1 GTSNPN and CDR2 SVGIG (reference sequence). The CDR3 totals 15 residues. The CDR3 protein is CAWSEGGLLNSPLHF. The CDR3 coding sequence is TGTGCCTGGAGTGAGGGGGGACTGTTAAATTCACCCCTCCACTTT.

This clonotype was seen repeatedly, ten times or more. The rearrangement links TRBV7-2 to TRBJ2-1; either TRBD1 or TRBD2 may fit D (5 bases each). The CDR3 length is 16 residues. V was clipped by 5 bases and J by 0 bases, with 14 bases between them. The V gene's germline CDR1 is SGHTA and CDR2 FQGNSA. The DNA of the CDR3 is TGTGCCAGCAGCCCCACCGGGACCACCTCCTACAATGAGCAGTTCTTC. Translated, it gives CASSPTGTTSYNEQFF.

This clonotype was detected only a few times. This chain connects TRBV19 to TRBJ2-1; 7 nucleotides agree with TRBD2. V was pared by 2 bases and J by 7 bases, with 11 bases of the junction left unmatched. The CDR3 has 16 residues. The germline CDR1 and CDR2 sequences are LNHDA and SQIVND (reference sequence). CDR3 bases: TGTGCCAGTAGTATAATGTCCGGGAGGAATATAAATGAGCAGTTCTTC. Amino acid sequence: CASSIMSGRNINEQFF.

This clonotype was found many times. The V and J genes are TRBV20-1 and TRBJ1-5; D unclear. This CDR3 has 14 amino acids. Between the trimmed V and J ends, which lost 3 bases and 2 bases, there was a span of 11 bases. Germline V lookup: CDR1 DFQATT, CDR2 SNEGSKA (reference sequence). Here the CDR3 reads CSARRSQGNQPQHF. The CDR3 bases are TGCAGTGCTAGGAGGAGTCAGGGCAATCAGCCCCAGCATTTT.

This clonotype has a count of ten or more. The V and J genes are TRBV29-1 and TRBJ2-7; 7 bases line up with TRBD1. V shed 6 bases, J shed 2 bases, and the junction held 4 bases outside the gene matches. The CDR3 is 12 amino acids. Germline CDR1 and CDR2: SQVTM and ANQGSEA. The CDR3: CSVRQGAYEQYF. The DNA of the CDR3 is TGCAGCGTAAGACAGGGAGCCTACGAGCAGTACTTC.

This clonotype was detected ten times or more. J is TRBJ2-7 and V is TRBV29-1; D might be TRBD2 (5 bases). Germline V gives CDR1 SQVTM, CDR2 ANQGSEA. V lost 4 bases and J lost 1, with 11 bases in between. The CDR3 is 13 residues long. CDR3 amino acids: CSVADSISYEQYF. Here the CDR3 DNA reads TGCAGCGTTGCGGACTCCATATCCTACGAGCAGTACTTC.

The sample holds many counts of this clonotype. The CDR3 sequence is CASSHERDRGSTEAFF. The CDR3 coding sequence is TGCGCCAGCAGCCACGAAAGGGACAGGGGGAGCACTGAAGCTTTCTTT. The chain recombines TRBV4-3 with TRBJ1-1; 11 bases fit TRBD1. Germline V lookup: CDR1 LGHNA, CDR2 YSLEER. The CDR3 covers 16 residues. Trimming at V came to 3 bases and at J to 4 bases, leaving 7 bases not matched to a gene.

This clonotype has a count of ten or more. This sequence joins TRBV5-1 and TRBJ2-5; D not resolved. The germline V gene has CDR1 SGHRS and CDR2 YFSETQ. Trimming removed 1 base at V and 0 bases at J, with 10 bases between. The CDR3 runs to 15 residues. CDR3 DNA: TGCGCCAGCAGCTTGCAGCCGACCAACCAAGAGACCCAGTACTTC. Amino acids: CASSLQPTNQETQYF.

This clonotype was picked up a small number of times. J is TRBJ2-6 and V is TRBV7-9; TRBD1 matches 7 bases. Germline values: CDR1 SEHNR, CDR2 FQNEAQ (reference sequence). The CDR3 extends over 17 amino acids. Trimming at V came to 5 bases and at J to 2 bases, leaving 9 bases not matched to a gene. DNA for the CDR3: TGTGCCAGCAGCCTAAGACAGGGCTCAACTGGGGCCAACGTCCTGACTTTC. The encoded protein is CASSLRQGSTGANVLTF.

At least ten counts were recorded for this clonotype. The rearrangement joins TRBV12-3 or TRBV12-4 to TRBJ2-7; 7 bases map to TRBD2. Germline trimming cut 6 bases from V and 3 bases from J; bases unmatched to any gene: 8. The CDR3 has 14 amino acids. Here the CDR3 DNA reads TGTGCCAGCAGGGTCGCTAGCGGCCTCTACGAGCAGTACTTC. This sequence encodes CASRVASGLYEQYF.

This clonotype was detected many times. The rearrangement links TRBV20-1 to TRBJ2-5, with D unclear. Trimming pared 3 bases from V and 3 bases from J, leaving 14 bases between. Germline values: CDR1 DFQATT, CDR2 SNEGSKA (reference sequence). CDR3 size: 14 residues. The CDR3 loop reads CSASVYRTKETQYF. The DNA for the CDR3 is TGCAGTGCTAGTGTTTACAGAACCAAAGAGACCCAGTACTTC.

Remarks on this clonotype: This may arise from a read error, as a much more abundant clone is one base away. The chain carries TRBV29-1 and TRBJ2-7; D may be TRBD1 (6 bases). There are 15 residues in the CDR3. Trimming stripped 8 bases from V and 6 bases from J, with 26 bases between. CDR1 is SQVTM and CDR2 is ANQGSEA in the germline V gene. In nucleotides, the CDR3 is TGCAGCACTCTAACCGACAGGAGACGGTGGGGCGAGCAGTACTTC. Residues: CSTLTDRRRWGEQYF.